The source of this T cell receptor (beta chain) is a study of CD8 T cells in Susac syndrome. This CDR3 is built from 18 residues. Study outcomes and limitations: The study's TCR sequencing and HLA analysis covered a relatively small number of individuals, and the study acknowledged this.

On this clonotype: The antigen is undetermined.

When the RNA was reverse transcribed, random hexamers were used with an input of roughly 0.45 to 1 ug. The method of amplification for TCR beta CDR3 was immunoSEQ multiplex PCR, covering 54 Vbeta and 13 Jbeta. TCRdb re-called the immunoSEQ multiplex PCR reads with MiXCR, one entry per CDR3 protein. Here the sample spans roughly 200,000 distinct CDR3 sequences, roughly 94% being singletons. TEMRA cells were FACS-enriched, and CD8+ and CD4+ T cells were isolated negatively. The source is a human donor in good health. This chain joins TRBV21-1 and TRBJ2-1; the table's D call of TRBD1 was not tested on the DNA. TRBV21-1 is noted as a pseudogene. The specimen sequenced was CD4+ T cells from PBMCs. The CDR3 region is CASSKEIRRQGLGNEQFF. CDR3 in DNA: TGTGCCAGCAGCAAAGAAATCCGCAGACAGGGCTTGGGCAATGAGCAGTTCTTC.